Sequencing of this TCR beta chain was carried out in a study of T cell responses to AZD1222 COVID-19 vaccine. Study outcomes and limitations: Spike regions recognized by vaccine-associated CD4 TCRs spanned the protein, led by 160-218 and 743-854. Within unmutated variant regions lay the reported targets of nearly half of spike-specific TCRs. The peak T cell response came first, and repertoires were sampled only after it. Spike-specific TCR breadth and depth rose after two AZD1222 doses.

This clone was observed a single time. Its target is unknown. Germline-derived CDR1 and CDR2 are SGHDT and YYEEEE. Trimming took off 0 bases at V and 6 bases at J, with 10 bases between the two ends. The CDR3 runs 14 residues. TCRdb's copy holds only in-frame clones and misses some; the assay was immunoSEQ multiplex PCR. The sample carries fewer than 250,000 clones, about 92% recorded once. V usage is TRBV5-6 and J usage is TRBJ1-5; D is undetermined. Here the sequenced sample was peripheral blood, taken on day 0 of MenACWY control vaccination. The receptor was derived from an adult in good health. In DNA, the CDR3 is TGTGCCAGCAGCTTGGGTTCAGGCGGTCAGCCCCAGCATTTT. It specifies CASSLGSGGQPQHF.